One and the same sample provided the 8 T cell receptor beta chains below, sequenced in a study of Graves' ophthalmopathy and Graves' hyperthyroidism. Researchers took RNA transcripts and amplified TCR beta CDR3 regions from them. The authors performed first-round RT-PCR with HTBI primers and then a second-round multiplex PCR. TCRdb reanalysed the multiplex PCR reads using MiXCR and keeps one entry per CDR3 protein. The sample shows hundreds of thousands of distinct CDR3 sequences, 20% to 25% of them seen only once. Sequenced material: peripheral blood. These receptors all stem from a young woman with stable Graves' hyperthyroidism. Some clones in this sample may be carry-over from other donors' samples.

This clonotype was observed many times. The rearrangement joins TRBV20-1 to TRBJ2-7; TRBD1 is a possible D gene (5 bases). Trimming pared 4 bases from V and 4 bases from J, leaving 11 bases between. The CDR3 spans 12 residues. Germline CDR1 DFQATT, CDR2 SNEGSKA (reference sequence). CDR3 sequence (DNA): TGCAGTGCTATGCCCAGGGTGTACGAGCAGTACTTC. The encoded protein is CSAMPRVYEQYF.

This clonotype was counted many times. V and J are TRBV12-3 or TRBV12-4 and TRBJ1-5; D gene ambiguous. The CDR3 consists of 12 residues. V dropped 6 bases and J dropped 3 bases, with 6 bases sitting between them. CDR3 nucleotide sequence: TGTGCCAGCAGCGCCTACAATCAGCCCCAGCATTTT. Translation gives CASSAYNQPQHF.

This clonotype occurred many times. The rearrangement links TRBV10-2 to TRBJ1-2; D gene uncertain. The CDR3 contains 13 residues. Germline values: CDR1 WSHSY, CDR2 SAAADI. V was pared by 2 bases and J by 3 bases, with 7 bases between. In DNA form, the CDR3 reads TGCGCCAGCAGTGAGGTCGGGTACTATGGCTACACCTTC. This sequence encodes CASSEVGYYGYTF.

Note on this clonotype: A much larger clone sits a single nucleotide away, making a read error possible. CDR3 sequence reads: CVSSQGINYGYTF. The CDR3 DNA is TGCGTCAGCAGCCAAGGGATTAACTATGGCTACACCTTC. The rearrangement links TRBV4-1 to TRBJ1-2; no firm D call. The CDR3 spans 13 residues. The V gene's germline CDR1 is MGHRA and CDR2 YSYEKL.

This clonotype was observed at least ten times. The chain recombines TRBV7-8 with TRBJ1-1; D ambiguous. Germline V gives CDR1 SGHVS, CDR2 FQNEAQ. Trimming stripped 6 bases from V and 1 base from J, with 12 bases between. The CDR3 contains 14 residues. This CDR3 is CASSEGRWNTEAFF. The CDR3 region has the DNA TGTGCCAGCAGTGAGGGCAGGTGGAACACTGAAGCTTTCTTT.

In its sample, this clonotype was seen many times. The chain links TRBV15 to TRBJ2-2; TRBD1 agrees at 8 bases. V lost 10 bases, J lost 4 bases, and 8 bases stayed unmatched. Germline CDR1 is LNHNV and CDR2 is YYDKDF (reference sequence). This CDR3 has 14 amino acids. The CDR3 sequence: CAIRTGLSTGELFF. The DNA of the CDR3 is TGTGCCATCAGGACAGGGTTGAGCACCGGGGAGCTGTTTTTT.

At least ten counts were recorded for this clonotype. The chain links TRBV11-3 to TRBJ2-2; D gene uncertain. Germline V gene lookup returns CDR1 SGHNT and CDR2 YENEEA. CDR3 length: 15 amino acids. The germline V and J ends were trimmed by 4 bases and 2 bases, with 11 bases remaining between them. This chain's CDR3 is CASSYTSTNTGELFF. CDR3 nucleotides: TGTGCCAGCAGCTATACAAGCACCAACACCGGGGAGCTGTTTTTT.

This clonotype was seen repeatedly, ten times or more. The chain recombines TRBV12-3 or TRBV12-4 with TRBJ2-5; 10 nucleotides match TRBD1. With 6 bases clipped from V and 5 bases from J, the junction kept 6 bases outside the gene matches. The CDR3 spans 14 residues. CDR3 sequence: CASRRQGARETQYF. CDR3 coding DNA: TGTGCCAGCAGGCGACAGGGGGCGCGGGAGACCCAGTACTTC.